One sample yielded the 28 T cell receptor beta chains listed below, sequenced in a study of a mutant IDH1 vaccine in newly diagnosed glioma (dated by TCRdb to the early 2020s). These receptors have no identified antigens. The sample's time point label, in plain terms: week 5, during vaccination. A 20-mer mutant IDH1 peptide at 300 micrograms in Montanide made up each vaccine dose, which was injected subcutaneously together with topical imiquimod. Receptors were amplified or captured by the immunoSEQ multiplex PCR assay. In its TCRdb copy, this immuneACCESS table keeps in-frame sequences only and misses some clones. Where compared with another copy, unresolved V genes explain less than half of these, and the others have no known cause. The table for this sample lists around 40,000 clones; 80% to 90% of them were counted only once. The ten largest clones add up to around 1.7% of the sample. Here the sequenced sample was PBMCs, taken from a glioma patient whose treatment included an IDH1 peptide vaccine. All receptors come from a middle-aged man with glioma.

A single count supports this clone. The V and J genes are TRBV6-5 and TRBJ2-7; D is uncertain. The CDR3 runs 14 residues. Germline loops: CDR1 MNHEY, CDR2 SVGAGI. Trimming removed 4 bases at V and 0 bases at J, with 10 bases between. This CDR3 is CASSSRQSSYEQYF. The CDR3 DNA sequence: TGTGCCAGCAGTTCTCGGCAGAGCTCCTACGAGCAGTACTTC.

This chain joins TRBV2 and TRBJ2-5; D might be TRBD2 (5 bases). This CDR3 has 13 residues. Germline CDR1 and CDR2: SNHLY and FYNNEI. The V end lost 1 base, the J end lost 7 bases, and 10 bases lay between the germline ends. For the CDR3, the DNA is TGTGCCAGCAGTGAAGGAGGGCGCGCGACCCAGTACTTC. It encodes CASSEGGRATQYF.

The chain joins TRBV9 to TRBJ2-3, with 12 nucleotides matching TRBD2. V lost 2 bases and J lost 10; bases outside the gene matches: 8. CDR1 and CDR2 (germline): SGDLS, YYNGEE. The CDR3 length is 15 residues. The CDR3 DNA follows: TGTGCCAGCAGCGTGGGTCTAGCGGGAGGGCCATCGCAGTATTTT. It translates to CASSVGLAGGPSQYF.

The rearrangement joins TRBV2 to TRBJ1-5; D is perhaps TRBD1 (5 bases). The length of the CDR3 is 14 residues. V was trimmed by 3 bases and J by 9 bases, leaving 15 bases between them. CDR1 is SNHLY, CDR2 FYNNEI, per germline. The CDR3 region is CASSDLGRGGPQHF. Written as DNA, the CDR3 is TGTGCCAGCAGTGATCTCGGTAGGGGTGGGCCCCAGCATTTT.

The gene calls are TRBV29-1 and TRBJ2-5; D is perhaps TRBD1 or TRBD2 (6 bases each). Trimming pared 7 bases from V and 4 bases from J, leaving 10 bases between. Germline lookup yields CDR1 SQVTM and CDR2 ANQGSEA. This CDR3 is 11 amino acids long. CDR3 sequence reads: CSGKGGETQYF. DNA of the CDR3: TGCAGCGGAAAGGGGGGAGAGACCCAGTACTTC. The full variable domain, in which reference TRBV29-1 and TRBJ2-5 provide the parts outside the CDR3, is SAVISQKPSRDICQRGTSLTIQCQVDSQVTMMFWYRQQPGQSLTLIATANQGSEATYESGFVIDKFPISRPNLTFSTLTVSNMSPEDSSIYLCSGKGGETQYFGPGTRLLVL.

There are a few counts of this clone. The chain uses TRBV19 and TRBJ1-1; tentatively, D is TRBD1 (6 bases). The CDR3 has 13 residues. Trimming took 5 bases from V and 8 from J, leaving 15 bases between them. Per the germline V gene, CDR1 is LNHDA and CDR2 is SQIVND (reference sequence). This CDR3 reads CASSAPGGPEAFF. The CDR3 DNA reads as TGTGCCAGTAGTGCGCCGGGGGGGCCCGAAGCTTTCTTT.

The CDR3 spells CASSLRRGGGSTDTQYF. The DNA for the CDR3 is TGCGCCAGCAGCTTGAGGCGGGGAGGAGGAAGCACAGATACGCAGTATTTT. The J gene is TRBJ2-3, the V gene TRBV5-1; the D gene is possibly TRBD2 (6 bases). V lost 1 base to trimming and J lost 0 bases, with 15 bases between them. The CDR3 runs to 17 residues. Germline V gene data show CDR1 as SGHRS and CDR2 as YFSETQ.

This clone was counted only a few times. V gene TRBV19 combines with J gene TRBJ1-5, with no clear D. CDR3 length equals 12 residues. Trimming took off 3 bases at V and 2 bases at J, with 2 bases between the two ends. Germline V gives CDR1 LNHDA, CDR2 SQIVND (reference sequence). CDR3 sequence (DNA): TGTGCCAGTAGTATCGGCAATCAGCCCCAGCATTTT. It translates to CASSIGNQPQHF.

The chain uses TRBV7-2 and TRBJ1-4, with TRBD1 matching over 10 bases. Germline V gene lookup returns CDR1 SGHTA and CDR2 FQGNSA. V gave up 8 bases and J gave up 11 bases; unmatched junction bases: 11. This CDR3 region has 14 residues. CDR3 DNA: TGTGCCAGCTCGACGGGACAGGGGTCGGCCAAACTGTTTTTT. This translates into CASSTGQGSAKLFF.

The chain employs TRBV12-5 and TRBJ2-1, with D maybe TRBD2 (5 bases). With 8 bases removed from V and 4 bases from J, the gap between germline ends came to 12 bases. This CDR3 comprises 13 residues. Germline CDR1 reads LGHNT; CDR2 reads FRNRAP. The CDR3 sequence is CASRVATYNEQFF. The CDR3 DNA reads TGTGCTAGTAGGGTAGCGACATACAATGAGCAGTTCTTC.

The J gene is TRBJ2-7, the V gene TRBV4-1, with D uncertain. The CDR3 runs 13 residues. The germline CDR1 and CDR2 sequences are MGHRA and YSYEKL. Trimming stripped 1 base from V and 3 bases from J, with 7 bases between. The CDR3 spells CASSQVFGYEQYF. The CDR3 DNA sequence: TGCGCCAGCAGCCAAGTTTTCGGCTACGAGCAGTACTTC.

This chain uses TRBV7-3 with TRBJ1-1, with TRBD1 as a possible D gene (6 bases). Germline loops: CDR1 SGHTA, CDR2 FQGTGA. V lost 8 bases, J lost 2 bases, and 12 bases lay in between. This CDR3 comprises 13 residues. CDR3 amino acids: CASGRQANTEAFF. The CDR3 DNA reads TGTGCCAGCGGAAGACAGGCAAACACTGAAGCTTTCTTT.

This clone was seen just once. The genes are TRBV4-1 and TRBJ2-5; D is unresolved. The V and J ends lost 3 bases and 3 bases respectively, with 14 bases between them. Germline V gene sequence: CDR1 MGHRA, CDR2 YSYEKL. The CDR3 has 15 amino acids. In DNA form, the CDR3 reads TGCGCCAGCAGCCACGTACCGGGCTCTAAAGAGACCCAGTACTTC. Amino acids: CASSHVPGSKETQYF.

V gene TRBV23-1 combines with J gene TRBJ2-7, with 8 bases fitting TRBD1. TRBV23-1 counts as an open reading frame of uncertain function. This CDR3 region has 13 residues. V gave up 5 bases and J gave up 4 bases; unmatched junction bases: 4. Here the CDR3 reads CASSLDRVYEQYF. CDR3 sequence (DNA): TGCGCCAGCAGTTTGGACAGGGTTTACGAGCAGTACTTC.

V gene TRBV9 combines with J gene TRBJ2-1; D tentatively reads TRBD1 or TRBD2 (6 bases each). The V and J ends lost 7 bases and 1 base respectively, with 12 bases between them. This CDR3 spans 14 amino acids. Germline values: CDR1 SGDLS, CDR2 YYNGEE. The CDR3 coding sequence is TGTGCCAGCGGAGGGGGGATTTCCTACAATGAGCAGTTCTTC. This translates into CASGGGISYNEQFF.

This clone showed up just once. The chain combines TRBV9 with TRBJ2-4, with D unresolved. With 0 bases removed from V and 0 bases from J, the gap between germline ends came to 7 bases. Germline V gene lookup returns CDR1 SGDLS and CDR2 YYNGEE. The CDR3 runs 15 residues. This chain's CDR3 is CASSVDVLAKNIQYF. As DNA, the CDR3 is TGTGCCAGCAGCGTAGACGTCTTAGCCAAAAACATTCAGTACTTC.

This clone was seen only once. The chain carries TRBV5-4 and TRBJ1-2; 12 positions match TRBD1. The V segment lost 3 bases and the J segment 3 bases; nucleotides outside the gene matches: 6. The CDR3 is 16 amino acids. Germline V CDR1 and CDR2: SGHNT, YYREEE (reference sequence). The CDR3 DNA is TGTGCCAGCAGCTCGCCGGGACAGGGGGCTCACTATGGCTACACCTTC. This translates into CASSSPGQGAHYGYTF.

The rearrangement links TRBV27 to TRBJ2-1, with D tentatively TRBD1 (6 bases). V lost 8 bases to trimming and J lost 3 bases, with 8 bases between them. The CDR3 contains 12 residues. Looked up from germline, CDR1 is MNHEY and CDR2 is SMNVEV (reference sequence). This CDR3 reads CASRGGYNEQFF. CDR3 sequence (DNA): TGTGCCAGCCGAGGGGGCTACAATGAGCAGTTCTTC.

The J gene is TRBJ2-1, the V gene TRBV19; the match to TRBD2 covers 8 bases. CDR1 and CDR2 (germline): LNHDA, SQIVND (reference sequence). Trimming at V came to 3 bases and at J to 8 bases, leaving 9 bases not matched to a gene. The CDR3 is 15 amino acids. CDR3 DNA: TGTGCCAGTAGTATCCGGGAGGGCCGAAGGGATGAGCAGTTCTTC. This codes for CASSIREGRRDEQFF.

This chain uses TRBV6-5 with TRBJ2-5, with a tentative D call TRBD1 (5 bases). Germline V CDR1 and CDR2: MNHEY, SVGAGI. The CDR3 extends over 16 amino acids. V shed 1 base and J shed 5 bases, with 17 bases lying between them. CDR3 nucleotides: TGTGCCAGCAGTTACTACGGACGATCAGGGTATGAGACCCAGTACTTC. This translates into CASSYYGRSGYETQYF.

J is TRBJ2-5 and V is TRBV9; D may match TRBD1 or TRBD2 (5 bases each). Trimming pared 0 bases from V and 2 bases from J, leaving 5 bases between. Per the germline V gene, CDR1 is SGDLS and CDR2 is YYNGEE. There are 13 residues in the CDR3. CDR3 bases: TGTGCCAGCAGCGTAGGGGGGCAAGAGACCCAGTACTTC. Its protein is CASSVGGQETQYF.

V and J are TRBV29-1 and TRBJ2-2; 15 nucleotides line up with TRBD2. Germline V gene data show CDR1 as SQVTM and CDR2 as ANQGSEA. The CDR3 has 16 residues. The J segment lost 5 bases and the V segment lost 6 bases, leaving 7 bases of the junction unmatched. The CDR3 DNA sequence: TGCAGCGTCGCCGGGACTAGCGGGAGGCATACCGGGGAGCTGTTTTTT. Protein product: CSVAGTSGRHTGELFF.

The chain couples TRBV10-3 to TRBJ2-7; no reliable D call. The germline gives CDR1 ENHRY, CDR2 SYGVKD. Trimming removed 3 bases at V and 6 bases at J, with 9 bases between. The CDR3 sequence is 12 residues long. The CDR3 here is CAISDSGREQYF. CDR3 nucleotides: TGTGCCATCAGTGATTCAGGACGCGAGCAGTACTTC.

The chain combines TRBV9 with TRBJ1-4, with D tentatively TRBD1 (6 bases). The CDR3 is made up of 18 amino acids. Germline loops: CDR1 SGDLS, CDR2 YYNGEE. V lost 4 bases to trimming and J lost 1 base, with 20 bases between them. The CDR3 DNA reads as TGTGCCAGCAGCACCGGAGGGTTAAGGGGGATAACTAATGAAAAACTGTTTTTT. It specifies CASSTGGLRGITNEKLFF.

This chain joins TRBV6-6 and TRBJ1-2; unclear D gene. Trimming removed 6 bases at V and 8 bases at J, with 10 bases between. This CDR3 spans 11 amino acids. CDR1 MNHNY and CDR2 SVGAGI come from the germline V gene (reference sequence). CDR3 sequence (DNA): TGTGCCAGCAGGTCCACGCGGGGCTACACCTTC. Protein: CASRSTRGYTF.

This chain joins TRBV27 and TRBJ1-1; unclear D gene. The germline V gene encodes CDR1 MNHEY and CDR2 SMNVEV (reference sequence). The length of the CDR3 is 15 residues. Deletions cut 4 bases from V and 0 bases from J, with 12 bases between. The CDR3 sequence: CASSSPSSMNTEAFF. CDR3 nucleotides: TGTGCCAGCAGTTCTCCATCTTCCATGAACACTGAAGCTTTCTTT.

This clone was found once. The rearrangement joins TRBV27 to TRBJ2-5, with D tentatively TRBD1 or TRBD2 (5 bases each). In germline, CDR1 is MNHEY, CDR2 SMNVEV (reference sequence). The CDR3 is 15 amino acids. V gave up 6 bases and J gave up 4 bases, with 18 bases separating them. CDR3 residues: CASRPQGEIRETQYF. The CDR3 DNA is TGTGCCAGCAGGCCGCAAGGGGAGATACGAGAGACCCAGTACTTC.

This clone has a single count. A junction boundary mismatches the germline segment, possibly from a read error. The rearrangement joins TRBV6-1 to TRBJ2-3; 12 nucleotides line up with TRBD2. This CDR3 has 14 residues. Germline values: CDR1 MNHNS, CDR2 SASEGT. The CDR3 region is CASRTSGSTDTQYF. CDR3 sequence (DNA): TGTGCCAGCAGGACTAGCGGGAGCACGGATACGCAGTATTTT.